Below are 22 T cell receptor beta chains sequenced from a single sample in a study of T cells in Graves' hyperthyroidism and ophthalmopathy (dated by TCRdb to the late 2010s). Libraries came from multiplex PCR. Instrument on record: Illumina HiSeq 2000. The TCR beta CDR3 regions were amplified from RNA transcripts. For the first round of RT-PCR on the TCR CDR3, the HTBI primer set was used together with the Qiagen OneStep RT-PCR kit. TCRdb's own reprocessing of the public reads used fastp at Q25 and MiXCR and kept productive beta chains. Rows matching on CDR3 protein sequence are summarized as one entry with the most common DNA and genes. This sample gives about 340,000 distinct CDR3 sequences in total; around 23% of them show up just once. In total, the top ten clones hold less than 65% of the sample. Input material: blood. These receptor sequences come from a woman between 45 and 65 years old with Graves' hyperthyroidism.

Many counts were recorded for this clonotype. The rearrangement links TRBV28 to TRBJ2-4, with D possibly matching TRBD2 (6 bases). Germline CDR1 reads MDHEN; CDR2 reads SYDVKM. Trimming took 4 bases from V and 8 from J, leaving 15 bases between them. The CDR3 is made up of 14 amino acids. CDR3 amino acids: CASSYPGTGDIQYF. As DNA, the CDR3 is TGTGCCAGCAGTTACCCAGGGACGGGAGACATTCAGTACTTC.

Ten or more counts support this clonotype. CDR3 sequence: CASSSLTSGRGETQYF. The DNA for the CDR3 is TGTGCCAGCAGCTCTTTGACTAGCGGGAGGGGAGAGACCCAGTACTTC. The chain is built from TRBV7-8 and TRBJ2-5, with 14 bases identical to TRBD2. Unmatched junction bases numbered 5, after V lost 4 bases and J lost 4 bases. The germline gives CDR1 SGHVS, CDR2 FQNEAQ. This CDR3 contains 16 residues.

The DNA of the CDR3 is TGTGCCAGCAGCTGGGGCCGGGACAGAAAAACAGATACGCAGTATTTT. This sequence encodes CASSWGRDRKTDTQYF. This sequence joins TRBV5-6 and TRBJ2-3; 7 bases are shared with TRBD1. Germline V gives CDR1 SGHDT, CDR2 YYEEEE. CDR3 size: 16 residues. The junction had 10 bases not matched to a gene; V was cut back by 3 bases and J by 3 bases.

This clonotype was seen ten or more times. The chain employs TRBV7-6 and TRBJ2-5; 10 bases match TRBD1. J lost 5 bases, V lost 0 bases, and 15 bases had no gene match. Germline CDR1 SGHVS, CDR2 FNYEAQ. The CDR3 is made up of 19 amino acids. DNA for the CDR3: TGTGCCAGCAGCTTAGCTTTCGGGATAGCGACAGGGGGCCGGGAGACCCAGTACTTC. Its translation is CASSLAFGIATGGRETQYF.

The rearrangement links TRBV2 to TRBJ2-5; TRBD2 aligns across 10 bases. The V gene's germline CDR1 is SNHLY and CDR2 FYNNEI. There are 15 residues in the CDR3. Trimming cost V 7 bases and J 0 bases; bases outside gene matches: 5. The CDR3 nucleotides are TGTGCCAGCAAGGCCGGACTAGCGGACCAAGAGACCCAGTACTTC. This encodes CASKAGLADQETQYF. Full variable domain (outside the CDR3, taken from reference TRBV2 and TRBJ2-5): EPEVTQTPSHQVTQMGQEVILRCVPISNHLYFYWYRQILGQKVEFLVSFYNNEISEKSEIFDDQFSVERPDGSNFTLKIRSTKLEDSAMYFCASKAGLADQETQYFGPGTRLLVL.

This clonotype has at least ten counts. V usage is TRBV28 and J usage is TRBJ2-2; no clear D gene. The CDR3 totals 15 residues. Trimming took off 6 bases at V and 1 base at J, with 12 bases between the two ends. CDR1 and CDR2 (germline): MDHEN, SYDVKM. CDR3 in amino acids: CASSPLGGNTGELFF. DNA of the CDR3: TGTGCCAGCAGCCCCCTAGGTGGGAACACCGGGGAGCTGTTTTTT.

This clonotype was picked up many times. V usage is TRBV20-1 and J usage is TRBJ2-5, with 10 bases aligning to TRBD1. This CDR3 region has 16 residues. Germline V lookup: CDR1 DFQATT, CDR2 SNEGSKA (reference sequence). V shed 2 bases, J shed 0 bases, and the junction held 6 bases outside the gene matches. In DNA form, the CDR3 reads TGCAGTGCTAGACACCGGGACAGGGGAAACCAAGAGACCCAGTACTTC. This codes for CSARHRDRGNQETQYF.

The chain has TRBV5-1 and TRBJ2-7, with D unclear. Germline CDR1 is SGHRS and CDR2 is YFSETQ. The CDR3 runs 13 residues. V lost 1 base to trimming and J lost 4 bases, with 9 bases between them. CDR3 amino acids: CASSLMRGYEQYF. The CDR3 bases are TGCGCCAGCAGCTTGATGAGAGGATACGAGCAGTACTTC. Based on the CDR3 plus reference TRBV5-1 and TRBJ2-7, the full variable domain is KAGVTQTPRYLIKTRGQQVTLSCSPISGHRSVSWYQQTPGQGLQFLFEYFSETQRNKGNFPGRFSGRQFSNSRSEMNVSTLELGDSALYLCASSLMRGYEQYFGPGTRLTVT.

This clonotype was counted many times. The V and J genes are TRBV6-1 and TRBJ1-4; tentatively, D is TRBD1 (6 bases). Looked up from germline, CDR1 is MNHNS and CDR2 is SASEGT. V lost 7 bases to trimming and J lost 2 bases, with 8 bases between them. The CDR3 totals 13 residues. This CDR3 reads CASNRATNEKLFF. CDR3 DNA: TGTGCCAGCAACAGGGCGACTAATGAAAAACTGTTTTTT.

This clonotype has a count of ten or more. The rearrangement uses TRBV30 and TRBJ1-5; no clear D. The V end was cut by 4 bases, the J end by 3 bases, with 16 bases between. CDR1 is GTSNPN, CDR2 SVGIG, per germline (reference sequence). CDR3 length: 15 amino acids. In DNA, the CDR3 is TGTGCCTGGACTCCGGGTTCCGCTTTCAATCAGCCCCAGCATTTT. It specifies CAWTPGSAFNQPQHF.

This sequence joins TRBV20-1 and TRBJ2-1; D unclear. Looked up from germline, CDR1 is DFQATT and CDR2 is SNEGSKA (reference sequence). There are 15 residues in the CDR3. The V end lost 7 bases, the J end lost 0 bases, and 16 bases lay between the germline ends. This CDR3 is CSVTDGKSSYNEQFF. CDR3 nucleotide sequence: TGCAGTGTTACGGACGGAAAGAGCTCCTACAATGAGCAGTTCTTC.

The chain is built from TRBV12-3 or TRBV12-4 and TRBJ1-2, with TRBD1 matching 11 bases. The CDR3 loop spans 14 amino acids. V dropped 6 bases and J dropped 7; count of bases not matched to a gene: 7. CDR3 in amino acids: CASSLDRGQGGYTF. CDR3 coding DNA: TGTGCCAGCAGCCTGGACAGGGGGCAAGGTGGCTACACCTTC.

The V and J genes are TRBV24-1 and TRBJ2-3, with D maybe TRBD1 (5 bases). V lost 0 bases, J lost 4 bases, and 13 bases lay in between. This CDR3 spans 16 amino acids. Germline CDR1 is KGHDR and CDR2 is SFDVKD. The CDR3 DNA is TGTGCCACCAGTGATTTGTCAGGGAACAGCCCAGATACGCAGTATTTT. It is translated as CATSDLSGNSPDTQYF.

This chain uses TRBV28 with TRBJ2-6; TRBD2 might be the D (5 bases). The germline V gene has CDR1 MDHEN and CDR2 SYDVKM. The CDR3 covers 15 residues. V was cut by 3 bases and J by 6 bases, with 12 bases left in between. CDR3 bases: TGTGCCAGCAGTTTCCTGGGAGAGGCGGCCAACGTCCTGACTTTC. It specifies CASSFLGEAANVLTF.

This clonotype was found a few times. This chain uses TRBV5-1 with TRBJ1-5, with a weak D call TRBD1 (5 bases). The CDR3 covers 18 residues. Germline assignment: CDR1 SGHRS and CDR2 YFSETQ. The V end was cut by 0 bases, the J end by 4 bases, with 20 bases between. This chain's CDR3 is CASSLAPPGPGGNQPQHF. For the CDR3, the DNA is TGCGCCAGCAGCTTGGCTCCGCCGGGGCCCGGGGGAAATCAGCCCCAGCATTTT.

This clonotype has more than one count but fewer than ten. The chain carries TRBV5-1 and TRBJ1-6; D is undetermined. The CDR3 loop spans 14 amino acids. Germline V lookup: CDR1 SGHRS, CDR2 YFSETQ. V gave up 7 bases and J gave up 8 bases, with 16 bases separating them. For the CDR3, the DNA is TGCGCCAGCTCCAACGCGGGATTTGATTCACCCCTCCACTTT. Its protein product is CASSNAGFDSPLHF.

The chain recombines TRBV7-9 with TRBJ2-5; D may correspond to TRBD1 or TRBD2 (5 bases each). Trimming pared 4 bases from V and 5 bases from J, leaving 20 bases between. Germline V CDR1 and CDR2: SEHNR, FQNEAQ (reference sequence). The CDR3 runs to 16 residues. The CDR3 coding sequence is TGTGCCAGCAGCTCCCCCCGGGACCCCTTGCGGGAGACCCAGTACTTC. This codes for CASSSPRDPLRETQYF.

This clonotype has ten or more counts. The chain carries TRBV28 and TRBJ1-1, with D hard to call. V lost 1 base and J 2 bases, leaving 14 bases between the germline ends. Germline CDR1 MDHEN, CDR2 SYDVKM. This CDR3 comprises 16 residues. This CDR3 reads CASSLSPRSGNTEAFF. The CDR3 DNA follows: TGTGCCAGCAGTTTATCCCCGCGGTCGGGTAACACTGAAGCTTTCTTT.

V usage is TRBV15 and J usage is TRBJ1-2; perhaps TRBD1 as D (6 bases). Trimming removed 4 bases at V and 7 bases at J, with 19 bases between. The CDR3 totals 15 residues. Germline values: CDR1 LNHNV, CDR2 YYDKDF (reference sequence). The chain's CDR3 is CATSTERGAQGGYTF. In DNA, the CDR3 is TGTGCCACCAGCACCGAACGGGGGGCCCAGGGTGGCTACACCTTC. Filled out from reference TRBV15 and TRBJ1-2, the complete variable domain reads DAMVIQNPRYQVTQFGKPVTLSCSQTLNHNVMYWYQQKSSQAPKLLFHYYDKDFNNEADTPDNFQSRRPNTSFCFLDIRSPGLGDTAMYLCATSTERGAQGGYTFGSGTRLTVV.

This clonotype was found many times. DNA for the CDR3: TGTGCCATCAGTGAGTCGAGAGGGAGCAACGAGCAGTACTTC. It is translated as CAISESRGSNEQYF. The chain joins TRBV10-3 to TRBJ2-7; TRBD2 might be the D (5 bases). This CDR3 comprises 14 residues. Per germline, CDR1 ENHRY and CDR2 SYGVKD. V was cut by 0 bases and J by 5 bases, with 11 bases left in between.

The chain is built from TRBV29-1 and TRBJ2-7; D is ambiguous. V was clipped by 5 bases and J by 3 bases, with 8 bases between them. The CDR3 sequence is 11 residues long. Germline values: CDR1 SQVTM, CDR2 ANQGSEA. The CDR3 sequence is CSVRTYYEQYF. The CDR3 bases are TGCAGCGTTAGAACGTACTACGAGCAGTACTTC.

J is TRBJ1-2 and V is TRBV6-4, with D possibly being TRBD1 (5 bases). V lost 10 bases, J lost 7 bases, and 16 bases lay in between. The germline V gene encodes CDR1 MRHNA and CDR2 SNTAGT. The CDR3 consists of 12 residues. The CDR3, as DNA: TGTGCCACTGTGGGGCTGAGGAGTGGCTACACCTTC. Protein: CATVGLRSGYTF.